These 15 T cell receptor beta chains were all obtained from the same sample, sequenced in a study of control samples from healthy donors and cancer patients. TCRdb's copy holds only in-frame clones and misses some; the assay was immunoSEQ multiplex PCR. The repertoire consists of roughly 150,000 clones, with roughly nine tenths occurring once and the leading ten covering 0.68%. Specimen: blood. These receptors were collected from a woman aged 30 to 39 in good health.

This chain connects TRBV6-1 to TRBJ1-4, with TRBD1 matching over 10 bases. After removal of 1 base from V and 12 bases from J, the junction contained 5 bases not matched to a gene. This CDR3 comprises 14 residues. Per germline, CDR1 MNHNS and CDR2 SASEGT. The chain's CDR3 is CASSEVGDRGELFF. CDR3 nucleotides: TGTGCCAGCAGTGAAGTGGGGGACAGGGGAGAACTGTTTTTT.

V and J are TRBV7-9 and TRBJ2-2; the D gene could be TRBD1 or TRBD2 (6 bases each). Germline-derived CDR1 and CDR2 are SEHNR and FQNEAQ (reference sequence). Trimming removed 2 bases from V and 6 bases from J, with 10 bases in between. The CDR3 runs 14 residues. CDR3 bases: TGTGCCAGCAGCTTAAACAGGGAGGCCGGGGAGCTGTTTTTT. Its translation is CASSLNREAGELFF.

This sequence joins TRBV7-9 and TRBJ2-3; D possibly uses TRBD1 or TRBD2 (5 bases each). The germline V gene has CDR1 SEHNR and CDR2 FQNEAQ (reference sequence). Trimming stripped 5 bases from V and 4 bases from J, with 13 bases between. This CDR3 contains 14 residues. Written as DNA, the CDR3 is TGTGCCAGCAGCGACCCTGGGGGAGCAGATACGCAGTATTTT. It codes for CASSDPGGADTQYF.

V gene TRBV6-5 combines with J gene TRBJ2-1; TRBD2 aligns across 12 bases. Looked up from germline, CDR1 is MNHEY and CDR2 is SVGAGI. The CDR3 runs to 14 residues. V lost 2 bases and J lost 9; bases outside the gene matches: 2. CDR3 coding DNA: TGTGCCAGCAGTTACACACTAGCGGGAGGTGAGCAGTTCTTC. Protein product: CASSYTLAGGEQFF.

This sequence joins TRBV27 and TRBJ2-7; 14 bases match TRBD2. The CDR3 spans 16 residues. V shed 5 bases, J shed 4 bases, and the junction held 7 bases outside the gene matches. CDR1 and CDR2 (germline): MNHEY, SMNVEV (reference sequence). CDR3: CASSPLTSGRGYEQYF. CDR3 nucleotide sequence: TGTGCCAGCAGTCCACTGACTAGCGGGAGGGGATACGAGCAGTACTTC.

The V gene is TRBV28, the J gene TRBJ1-2, with D possibly being TRBD1 (5 bases). Germline V lookup: CDR1 MDHEN, CDR2 SYDVKM. This CDR3 is 14 amino acids long. Trimming stripped 3 bases from V and 4 bases from J, with 12 bases between. CDR3 coding DNA: TGTGCCAGCAGTTTGTACAGGAAATCCTATGGCTACACCTTC. Residues: CASSLYRKSYGYTF.

The chain is built from TRBV2 and TRBJ2-2; D gene ambiguous. The CDR3 sequence is 13 residues long. The V gene lost 7 bases and the J gene lost 4 bases, with 10 bases spanning the gap. From germline, CDR1 is SNHLY and CDR2 FYNNEI. The CDR3 DNA sequence: TGTGCCAGCAAGATTGAGAGCACCGGGGAGCTGTTTTTT. Encoded protein: CASKIESTGELFF.

The genes are TRBV6-2 or TRBV6-3 and TRBJ1-2; TRBD1 aligns across 7 bases. This CDR3 spans 16 amino acids. Germline V gives CDR1 MNHEY, CDR2 SVGEGT. V shed 3 bases, J shed 4 bases, and the junction held 11 bases outside the gene matches. DNA for the CDR3: TGTGCCAGCAGTTATTACGGGACAGCACTATCCTATGGCTACACCTTC. Translation: CASSYYGTALSYGYTF.

V usage is TRBV6-5 and J usage is TRBJ1-2; 9 bases map to TRBD1. The CDR3 is 14 residues long. The germline CDR1 and CDR2 sequences are MNHEY and SVGAGI. Trimming took 5 bases from V and 4 from J; bases not matched to a gene: 5. The CDR3, as DNA: TGTGCCAGCAGTCCCCGACAGGGGGTCTATGGCTACACCTTC. Translation: CASSPRQGVYGYTF.

The V call is TRBV29-1, the J call TRBJ2-5, with 8 bases identical to TRBD1. The trim removed 2 bases at V and 2 bases at J, leaving 4 bases unmatched. The CDR3 contains 14 residues. Germline V lookup: CDR1 SQVTM, CDR2 ANQGSEA. CDR3 sequence reads: CSVERRQGQETQYF. The CDR3 DNA reads TGCAGCGTTGAAAGGAGACAGGGGCAAGAGACCCAGTACTTC. Supplemented by reference TRBV29-1 and TRBJ2-5, the full variable domain reads SAVISQKPSRDICQRGTSLTIQCQVDSQVTMMFWYRQQPGQSLTLIATANQGSEATYESGFVIDKFPISRPNLTFSTLTVSNMSPEDSSIYLCSVERRQGQETQYFGPGTRLLVL.

V is TRBV15 and J is TRBJ1-3, with D possibly TRBD1 on 6 matching bases. Germline V gene data show CDR1 as LNHNV and CDR2 as YYDKDF (reference sequence). V lost 0 bases and J 0 bases, leaving 15 bases between the germline ends. The CDR3 loop spans 18 amino acids. The CDR3 nucleotides read TGTGCCACCAGCAGAGATGTGGGTACAGGGAGCTCTGGAAACACCATATATTTT. Amino acid sequence: CATSRDVGTGSSGNTIYF. Looking up the rest from reference TRBV15 and TRBJ1-3 gives the full variable domain: DAMVIQNPRYQVTQFGKPVTLSCSQTLNHNVMYWYQQKSSQAPKLLFHYYDKDFNNEADTPDNFQSRRPNTSFCFLDIRSPGLGDTAMYLCATSRDVGTGSSGNTIYFGEGSWLTVV.

This sequence joins TRBV7-3 and TRBJ2-4; no reliable D call. Trimming took off 0 bases at V and 8 bases at J, with 11 bases between the two ends. Germline lookup yields CDR1 SGHTA and CDR2 FQGTGA. This CDR3 region has 14 residues. This chain's CDR3 is CASSLTPDVDIQYF. The DNA for the CDR3 is TGTGCCAGCAGCTTAACTCCGGACGTAGACATTCAGTACTTC.

The chain uses TRBV19 and TRBJ1-1, with D tentatively TRBD1 (5 bases). Deletions cut 0 bases from V and 4 bases from J, with 12 bases between. Per the germline V gene, CDR1 is LNHDA and CDR2 is SQIVND (reference sequence). The CDR3 length is 15 residues. CDR3 sequence reads: CASSIDGGGATEAFF. CDR3 DNA: TGTGCCAGTAGTATAGATGGGGGAGGAGCCACTGAAGCTTTCTTT.

The V gene is TRBV7-9, the J gene TRBJ2-7, with a possible D match to TRBD1 (6 bases). V was pared by 5 bases and J by 7 bases, with 21 bases between. Germline CDR1 is SEHNR and CDR2 is FQNEAQ (reference sequence). The CDR3 is made up of 15 amino acids. For the CDR3, the DNA is TGTGCCAGCAGCCCGCCTGGGACATTCGAACAAGAGCAGTACTTC. Its translation: CASSPPGTFEQEQYF.

The chain joins TRBV3-1 (or the pseudogene TRBV3-2) to TRBJ2-3; no clear D. V dropped 0 bases and J dropped 7 bases, with 2 bases sitting between them. CDR1 LGHDT and CDR2 YNNKEL come from the germline V gene (reference sequence). CDR3 length equals 11 residues. DNA of the CDR3: TGTGCCAGCAGCCAAGAGTATACGCAGTATTTT. Encoded protein: CASSQEYTQYF.